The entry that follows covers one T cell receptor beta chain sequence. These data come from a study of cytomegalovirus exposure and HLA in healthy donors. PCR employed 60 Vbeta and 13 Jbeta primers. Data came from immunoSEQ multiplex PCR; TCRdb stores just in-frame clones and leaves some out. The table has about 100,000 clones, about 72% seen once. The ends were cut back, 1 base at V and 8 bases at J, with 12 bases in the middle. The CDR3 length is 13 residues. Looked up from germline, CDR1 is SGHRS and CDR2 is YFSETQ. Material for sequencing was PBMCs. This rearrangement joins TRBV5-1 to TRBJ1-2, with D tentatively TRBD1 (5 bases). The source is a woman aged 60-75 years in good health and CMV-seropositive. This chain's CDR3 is CASSLQGWQGYTF. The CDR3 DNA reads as TGCGCCAGCAGCTTGCAGGGATGGCAGGGCTACACCTTC.